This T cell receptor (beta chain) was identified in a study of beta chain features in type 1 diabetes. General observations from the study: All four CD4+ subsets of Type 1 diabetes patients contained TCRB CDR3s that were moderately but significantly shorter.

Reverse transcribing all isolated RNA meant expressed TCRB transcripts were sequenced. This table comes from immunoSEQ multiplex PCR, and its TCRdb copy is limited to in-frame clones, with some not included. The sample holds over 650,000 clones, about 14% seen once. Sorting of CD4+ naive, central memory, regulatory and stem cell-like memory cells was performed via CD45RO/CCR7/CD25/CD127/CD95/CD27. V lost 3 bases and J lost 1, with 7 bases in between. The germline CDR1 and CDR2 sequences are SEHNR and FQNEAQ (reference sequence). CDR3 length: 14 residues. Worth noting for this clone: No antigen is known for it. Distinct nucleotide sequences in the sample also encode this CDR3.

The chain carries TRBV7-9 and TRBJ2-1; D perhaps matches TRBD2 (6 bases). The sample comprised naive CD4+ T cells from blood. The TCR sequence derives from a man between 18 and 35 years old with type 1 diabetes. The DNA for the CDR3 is TGTGCCAGCAGCTTTGGAGGGTCCTACAATGAGCAGTTCTTC. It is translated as CASSFGGSYNEQFF.